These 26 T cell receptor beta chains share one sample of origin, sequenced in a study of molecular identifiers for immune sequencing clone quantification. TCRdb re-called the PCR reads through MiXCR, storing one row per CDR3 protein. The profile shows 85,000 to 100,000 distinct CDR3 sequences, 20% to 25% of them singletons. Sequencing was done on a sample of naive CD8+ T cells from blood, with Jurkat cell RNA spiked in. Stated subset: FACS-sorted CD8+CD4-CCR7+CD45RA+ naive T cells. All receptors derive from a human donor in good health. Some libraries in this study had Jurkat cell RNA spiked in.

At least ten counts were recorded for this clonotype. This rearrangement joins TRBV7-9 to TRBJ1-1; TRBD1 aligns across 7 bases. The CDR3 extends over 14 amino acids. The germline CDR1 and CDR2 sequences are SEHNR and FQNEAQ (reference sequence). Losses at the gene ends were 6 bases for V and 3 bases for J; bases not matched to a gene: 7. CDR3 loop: CASSRQGSDTEAFF. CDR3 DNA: TGTGCCAGCAGTAGACAGGGATCGGACACTGAAGCTTTCTTT.

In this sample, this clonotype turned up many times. CDR3 loop: CASSQEGGGGTGELFF. DNA of the CDR3: TGCGCCAGCAGCCAAGAGGGGGGCGGGGGTACCGGGGAGCTGTTTTTT. The gene calls are TRBV4-1 and TRBJ2-2, with D possibly being TRBD2 (7 bases). Looked up from germline, CDR1 is MGHRA and CDR2 is YSYEKL. There are 16 residues in the CDR3. Trimming left V 0 bases short and J 5 bases short, with 13 bases between.

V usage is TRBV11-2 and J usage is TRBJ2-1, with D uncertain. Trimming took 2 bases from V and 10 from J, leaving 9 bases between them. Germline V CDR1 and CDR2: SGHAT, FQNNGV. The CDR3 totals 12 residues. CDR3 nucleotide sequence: TGTGCCAGCAGCTTATATCTTATGGAGCAGTTCTTC. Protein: CASSLYLMEQFF.

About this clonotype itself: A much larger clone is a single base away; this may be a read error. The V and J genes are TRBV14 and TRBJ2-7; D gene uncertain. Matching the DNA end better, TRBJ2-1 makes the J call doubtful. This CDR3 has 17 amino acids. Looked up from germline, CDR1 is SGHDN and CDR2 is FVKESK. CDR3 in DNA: TGTGCCAGCAGCCAACTCTTTGTGGGCCCTCTCTCCTACGAGCAGTTCTTC. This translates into CASSQLFVGPLSYEQFF.

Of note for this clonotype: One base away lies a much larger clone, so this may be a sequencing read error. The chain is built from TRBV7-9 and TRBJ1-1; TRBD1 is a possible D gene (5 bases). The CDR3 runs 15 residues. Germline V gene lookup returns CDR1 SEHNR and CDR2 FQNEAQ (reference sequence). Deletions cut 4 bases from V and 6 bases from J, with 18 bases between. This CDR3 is CASSSTGGGGAEAFF. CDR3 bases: TGTGCCAGCAGCTCGACGGGGGGGGGAGGAGCTGAAGCTTTCTTT.

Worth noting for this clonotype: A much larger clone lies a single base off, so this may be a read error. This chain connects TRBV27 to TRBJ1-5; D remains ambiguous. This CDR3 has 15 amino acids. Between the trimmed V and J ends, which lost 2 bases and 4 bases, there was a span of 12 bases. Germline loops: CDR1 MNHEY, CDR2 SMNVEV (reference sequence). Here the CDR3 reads CASSLLVGLNQPQHF. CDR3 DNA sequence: TGTGCCAGCAGTTTACTTGTAGGGCTAAATCAGCCCCAGCATTTT.

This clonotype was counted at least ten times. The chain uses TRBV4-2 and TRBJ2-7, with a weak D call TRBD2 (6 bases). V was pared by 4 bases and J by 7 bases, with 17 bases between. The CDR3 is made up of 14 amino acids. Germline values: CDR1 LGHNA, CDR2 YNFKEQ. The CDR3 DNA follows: TGTGCCAGCAGCCCTGGGGACTCGTCGGGGGAGCAGTACTTC. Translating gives CASSPGDSSGEQYF.

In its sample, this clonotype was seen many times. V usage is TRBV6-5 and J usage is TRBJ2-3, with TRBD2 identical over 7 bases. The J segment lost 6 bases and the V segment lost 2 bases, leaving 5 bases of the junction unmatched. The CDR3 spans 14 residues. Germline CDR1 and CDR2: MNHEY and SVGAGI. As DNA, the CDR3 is TGTGCCAGCAGTTACCTGACTAGCTTGGATACGCAGTATTTT. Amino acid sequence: CASSYLTSLDTQYF.

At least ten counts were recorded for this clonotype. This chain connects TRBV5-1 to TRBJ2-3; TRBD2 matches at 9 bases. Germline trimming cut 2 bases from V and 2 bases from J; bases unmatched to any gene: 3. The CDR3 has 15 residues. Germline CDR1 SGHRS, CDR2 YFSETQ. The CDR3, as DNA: TGCGCCAGCAGCTTTAGCGGGGGAGCCACAGATACGCAGTATTTT. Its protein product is CASSFSGGATDTQYF.

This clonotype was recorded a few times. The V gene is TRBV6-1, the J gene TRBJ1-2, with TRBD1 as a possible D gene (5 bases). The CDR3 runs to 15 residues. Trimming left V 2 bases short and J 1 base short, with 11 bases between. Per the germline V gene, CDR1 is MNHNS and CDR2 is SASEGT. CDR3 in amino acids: CASSEMWQGNYGYTF. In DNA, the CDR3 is TGTGCCAGCAGTGAAATGTGGCAGGGTAACTATGGCTACACCTTC.

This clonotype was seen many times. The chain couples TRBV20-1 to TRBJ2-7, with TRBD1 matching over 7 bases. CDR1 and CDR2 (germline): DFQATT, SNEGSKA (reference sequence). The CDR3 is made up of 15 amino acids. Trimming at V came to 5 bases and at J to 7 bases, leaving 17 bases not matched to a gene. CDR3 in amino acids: CSAFLTGEAKREQYF. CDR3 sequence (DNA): TGCAGTGCTTTTCTCACAGGGGAAGCCAAGAGGGAGCAGTACTTC.

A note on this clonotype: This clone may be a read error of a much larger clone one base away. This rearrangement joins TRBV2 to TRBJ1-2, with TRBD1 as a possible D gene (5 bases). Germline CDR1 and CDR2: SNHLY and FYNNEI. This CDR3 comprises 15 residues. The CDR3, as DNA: TGTACCAGCAGCGTGACTGACAGCAGTAACTATGGCTACACCTTC. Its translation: CTSSVTDSSNYGYTF.

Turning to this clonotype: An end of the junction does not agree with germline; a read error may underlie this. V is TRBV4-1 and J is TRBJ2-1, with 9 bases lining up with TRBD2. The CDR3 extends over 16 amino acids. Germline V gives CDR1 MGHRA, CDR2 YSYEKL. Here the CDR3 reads CASSQGGGGAVNERFF. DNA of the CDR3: TGCGCCAGCAGCCAAGGAGGCGGGGGGGCAGTTAATGAGCGGTTCTTC.

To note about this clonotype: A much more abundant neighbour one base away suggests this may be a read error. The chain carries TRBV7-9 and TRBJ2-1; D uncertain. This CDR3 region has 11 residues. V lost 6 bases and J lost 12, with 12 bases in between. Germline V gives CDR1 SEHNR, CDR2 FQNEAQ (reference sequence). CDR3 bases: TGTGCCAGCAGAACGTCGGATGGGCAGTTCTTC. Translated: CASRTSDGQFF.

DNA for the CDR3: TGCGCCAGCAGCCAAGCTAGGGATTCCTACGAGCAGTACTTC. Translation gives CASSQARDSYEQYF. This chain links TRBV4-1 with TRBJ2-7, with no clear D. Trimming cost V 1 base and J 1 base, with 8 bases left between them. Germline CDR1 is MGHRA and CDR2 is YSYEKL. This CDR3 contains 14 residues.

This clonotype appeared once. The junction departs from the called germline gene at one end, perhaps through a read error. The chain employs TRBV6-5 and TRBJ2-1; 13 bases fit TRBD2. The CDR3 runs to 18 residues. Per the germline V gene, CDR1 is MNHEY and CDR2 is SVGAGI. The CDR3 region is CASRPGTSGASSYDEQFF. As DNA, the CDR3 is TGTGCCAGCAGACCAGGGACTAGCGGGGCGAGCTCCTACGATGAGCAGTTCTTC.

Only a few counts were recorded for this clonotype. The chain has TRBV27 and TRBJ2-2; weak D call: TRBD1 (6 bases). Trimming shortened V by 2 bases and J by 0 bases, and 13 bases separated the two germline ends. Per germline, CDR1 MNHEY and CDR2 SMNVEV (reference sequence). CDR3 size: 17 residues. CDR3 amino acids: CASSLTPAGANTGELFF. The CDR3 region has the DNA TGTGCCAGCAGTTTAACTCCGGCAGGGGCGAACACCGGGGAGCTGTTTTTT.

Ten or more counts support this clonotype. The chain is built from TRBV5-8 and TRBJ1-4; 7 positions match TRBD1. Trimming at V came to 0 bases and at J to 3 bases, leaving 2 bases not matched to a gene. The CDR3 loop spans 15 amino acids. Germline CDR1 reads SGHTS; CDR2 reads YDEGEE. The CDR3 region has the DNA TGTGCCAGCAGCTTGGAGGGACAGTCTAATGAAAAACTGTTTTTT. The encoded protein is CASSLEGQSNEKLFF.

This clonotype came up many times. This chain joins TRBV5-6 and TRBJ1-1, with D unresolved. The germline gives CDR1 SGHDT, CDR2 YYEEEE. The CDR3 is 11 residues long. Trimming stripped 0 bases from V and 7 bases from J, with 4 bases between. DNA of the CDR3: TGTGCCAGCAGCTTGGGCGTTGAAGCTTTCTTT. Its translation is CASSLGVEAFF. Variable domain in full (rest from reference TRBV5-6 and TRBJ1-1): DAGVTQSPTHLIKTRGQQVTLRCSPKSGHDTVSWYQQALGQGPQFIFQYYEEEERQRGNFPDRFSGHQFPNYSSELNVNALLLGDSALYLCASSLGVEAFFGQGTRLTVV.

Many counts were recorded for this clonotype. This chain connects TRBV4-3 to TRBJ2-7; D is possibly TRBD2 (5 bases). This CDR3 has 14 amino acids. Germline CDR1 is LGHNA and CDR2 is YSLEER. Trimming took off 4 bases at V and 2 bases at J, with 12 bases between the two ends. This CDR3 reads CASSPGYGTYEQYF. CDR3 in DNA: TGCGCCAGCAGCCCTGGGTACGGGACCTACGAGCAGTACTTC.

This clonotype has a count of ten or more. CDR3 DNA sequence: TGTGCCAGCAGTTACCCTCCGGACAGGAGAGATAGCAATCAGCCCCAGCATTTT. Its translation is CASSYPPDRRDSNQPQHF. The chain combines TRBV6-6 with TRBJ1-5, with 7 bases matching TRBD1. CDR3 length equals 18 residues. V gave up 2 bases and J gave up 0 bases; unmatched junction bases: 10. Per the germline V gene, CDR1 is MNHNY and CDR2 is SVGAGI (reference sequence).

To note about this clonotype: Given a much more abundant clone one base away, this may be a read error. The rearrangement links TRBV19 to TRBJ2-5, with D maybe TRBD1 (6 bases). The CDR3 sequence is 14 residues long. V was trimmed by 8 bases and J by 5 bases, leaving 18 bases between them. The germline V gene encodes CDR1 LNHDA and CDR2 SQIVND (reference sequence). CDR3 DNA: TGTGCCAGTCGTCCCCGGACAGTTCACGAGACCCAGTACTTC. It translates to CASRPRTVHETQYF.

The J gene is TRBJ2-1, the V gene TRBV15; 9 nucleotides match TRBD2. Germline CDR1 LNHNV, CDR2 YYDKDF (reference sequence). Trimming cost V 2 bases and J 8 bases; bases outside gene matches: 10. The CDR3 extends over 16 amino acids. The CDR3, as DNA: TGTGCCACCAGCAGATATTCGACTAGCGGTAACGATGAGCAGTTCTTC. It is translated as CATSRYSTSGNDEQFF.

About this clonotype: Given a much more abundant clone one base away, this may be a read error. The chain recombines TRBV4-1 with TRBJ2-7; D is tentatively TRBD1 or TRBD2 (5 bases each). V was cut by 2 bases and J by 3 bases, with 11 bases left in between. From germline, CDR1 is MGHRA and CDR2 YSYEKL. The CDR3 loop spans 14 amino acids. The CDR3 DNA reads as TGCGCCAGCAGCCAACGGGGCAAAGGCTACGAGCAGTACTTC. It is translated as CASSQRGKGYEQYF.

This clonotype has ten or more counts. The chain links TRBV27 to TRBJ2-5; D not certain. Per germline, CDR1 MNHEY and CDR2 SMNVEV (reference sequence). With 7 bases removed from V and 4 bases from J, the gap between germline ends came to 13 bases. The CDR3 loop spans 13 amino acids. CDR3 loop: CASTDFAAETQYF. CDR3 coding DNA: TGTGCCAGCACTGACTTCGCGGCAGAGACCCAGTACTTC.

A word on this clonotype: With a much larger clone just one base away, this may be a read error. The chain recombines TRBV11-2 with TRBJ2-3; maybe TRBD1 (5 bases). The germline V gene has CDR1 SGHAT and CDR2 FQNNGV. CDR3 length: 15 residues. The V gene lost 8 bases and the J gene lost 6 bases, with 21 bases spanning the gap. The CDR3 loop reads CASSAGSYQVDTQYF. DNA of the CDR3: TGTGCCAGCTCGGCAGGGTCTTATCAAGTGGATACGCAGTATTTT. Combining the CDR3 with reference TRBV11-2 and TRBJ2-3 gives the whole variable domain EAGVAQSPRYKIIEKRQSVAFWCNPISGHATLYWYQQILGQGPKLLIQFQNNGVVDDSQLPKDRFSAERLKGVDSTLKIQPAKLEDSAVYLCASSAGSYQVDTQYFGPGTRLTVL.